These 15 T cell receptor beta chains came from one sample sequenced in a study of identical twins. Using its own MiXCR run on the 5' RACE reads, TCRdb lists one record per CDR3 protein. The table records some 710,000 distinct CDR3 sequences, approximately 6% of them present only once. The sample comprised naive T cells sorted from blood. The receptors were gathered from a man aged 18 to 35 in good health.

There are a few counts of this clonotype. The chain carries TRBV6-5 and TRBJ2-7; D gene unclear. Germline CDR1 MNHEY, CDR2 SVGAGI. The CDR3 consists of 14 residues. Trimming left V 3 bases short and J 1 base short, with 10 bases between. The CDR3, as DNA: TGTGCCAGCAGTTATCGGCCGCTTTCCTACGAGCAGTACTTC. Residues: CASSYRPLSYEQYF.

The J gene is TRBJ2-3, the V gene TRBV5-1; no clear D gene. Germline V lookup: CDR1 SGHRS, CDR2 YFSETQ. V was cut by 0 bases and J by 4 bases, with 18 bases left in between. The CDR3 extends over 17 amino acids. DNA of the CDR3: TGCGCCAGCAGCTTGGTTACCCGTGGTCCGTTGCCAGATACGCAGTATTTT. Its translation: CASSLVTRGPLPDTQYF.

This clonotype has ten or more counts. The V call is TRBV5-1, the J call TRBJ2-2; D is undetermined. This CDR3 region has 15 residues. V was clipped by 4 bases and J by 2 bases, with 12 bases between them. The germline gives CDR1 SGHRS, CDR2 YFSETQ. The chain's CDR3 is CASSQETLNTGELFF. CDR3 in DNA: TGCGCCAGCAGCCAGGAGACACTTAACACCGGGGAGCTGTTTTTT.

This clonotype was counted many times. J is TRBJ1-5 and V is TRBV28; tentatively, D is TRBD1 (6 bases). The CDR3 covers 14 residues. Germline V gene sequence: CDR1 MDHEN, CDR2 SYDVKM. Trimming shortened V by 5 bases and J by 4 bases, and 12 bases separated the two germline ends. Written as DNA, the CDR3 is TGTGCCAGCAGTATGACAGGAGCTAATCAGCCCCAGCATTTT. Protein product: CASSMTGANQPQHF. The full variable domain, with the rest looked up from reference TRBV28 and TRBJ1-5, is DVKVTQSSRYLVKRTGEKVFLECVQDMDHENMFWYRQDPGLGLRLIYFSYDVKMKEKGDIPEGYSVSREKKERFSLILESASTNQTSMYLCASSMTGANQPQHFGDGTRLSIL.

This clonotype was observed many times. The rearrangement uses TRBV12-3 or TRBV12-4 and TRBJ2-2; TRBD1 matches 10 bases. With 0 bases clipped from V and 2 bases from J, the junction kept 18 bases outside the gene matches. The CDR3 extends over 22 amino acids. The CDR3 DNA reads as TGTGCCAGCAGTTTAGCGCGGTTCCAGTTCAAGGACAGGGGGAATAACACCGGGGAGCTGTTTTTT. This translates into CASSLARFQFKDRGNNTGELFF.

V and J are TRBV7-2 and TRBJ2-1; 11 nucleotides align to TRBD2. The V segment lost 0 bases and the J segment 3 bases; nucleotides outside the gene matches: 4. The V gene's germline CDR1 is SGHTA and CDR2 FQGNSA. The length of the CDR3 is 17 residues. The CDR3 nucleotides read TGTGCCAGCAGCTTAGCCGGGACTAGCGGATTCTACAATGAGCAGTTCTTC. Its translation is CASSLAGTSGFYNEQFF.

This clonotype has ten or more counts. The genes are TRBV28 and TRBJ2-3; TRBD1 agrees at 7 bases. The CDR3 extends over 19 amino acids. Germline trimming cut 0 bases from V and 0 bases from J; bases unmatched to any gene: 12. CDR1 and CDR2 from the germline V gene are MDHEN and SYDVKM. CDR3 DNA: TGTGCCAGCAGTTTATGGGCTACGGGACAGACGACTAGCACAGATACGCAGTATTTT. Translation: CASSLWATGQTTSTDTQYF.

Many counts were recorded for this clonotype. The chain carries TRBV12-3 or TRBV12-4 and TRBJ1-4; 7 nucleotides agree with TRBD1. CDR3 size: 14 residues. The J segment lost 3 bases and the V segment lost 2 bases, leaving 0 bases of the junction unmatched. The CDR3 protein is CASSLQGANEKLFF. The CDR3 DNA reads TGTGCCAGCAGTTTACAGGGGGCTAATGAAAAACTGTTTTTT.

This clonotype was observed a handful of times. The chain joins TRBV27 to TRBJ1-6, with a tentative D call TRBD1 (6 bases). CDR3 size: 12 residues. Per germline, CDR1 MNHEY and CDR2 SMNVEV (reference sequence). The V and J ends lost 7 bases and 9 bases respectively, with 10 bases between them. DNA for the CDR3: TGTGCCAGCAAACAGGGTGGTTCACCCCTCCACTTT. It translates to CASKQGGSPLHF.

The chain employs TRBV7-2 and TRBJ2-3; perhaps TRBD1 as D (5 bases). Trimming removed 1 base from V and 8 bases from J, with 13 bases in between. The CDR3 is 14 amino acids. In germline, CDR1 is SGHTA, CDR2 FQGNSA. In nucleotides, the CDR3 is TGTGCCAGCAGCTTAGTCAGGGCGACAACTACGCAGTATTTT. Its translation: CASSLVRATTTQYF.

This clonotype was detected only a few times. The rearrangement joins TRBV28 to TRBJ2-7; 8 bases agree with TRBD1. Germline-derived CDR1 and CDR2 are MDHEN and SYDVKM. The CDR3 runs to 14 residues. With V trimmed by 5 bases and J by 1 base, 4 bases remained unmatched. The CDR3 here is CASSDYRGSYEQYF. The CDR3 bases are TGTGCCAGCAGTGACTACAGGGGGTCCTACGAGCAGTACTTC.

This clonotype was seen ten or more times. The J gene is TRBJ2-3, the V gene TRBV12-3 or TRBV12-4, with no clear D. Trimming took off 4 bases at V and 1 base at J, with 6 bases between the two ends. CDR3 length equals 13 residues. The CDR3 nucleotides read TGTGCCAGCAGTTGGTCAGGCACAGATACGCAGTATTTT. This translates into CASSWSGTDTQYF.

The table lists this clonotype with a few counts. V usage is TRBV3-1 and J usage is TRBJ1-4; D gene ambiguous. Between the trimmed V and J ends, which lost 4 bases and 8 bases, there was a span of 17 bases. Germline CDR1 and CDR2: LGHDT and YNNKEL (reference sequence). The CDR3 runs 15 residues. The CDR3 region is CASSPARSLGEKLFF. CDR3 DNA sequence: TGTGCCAGCAGCCCGGCCCGCAGTCTCGGAGAAAAACTGTTTTTT.

Many counts were recorded for this clonotype. This chain connects TRBV12-3 or TRBV12-4 to TRBJ2-1; the match to TRBD2 covers 13 bases. The CDR3 loop spans 17 amino acids. V lost 6 bases to trimming and J lost 0 bases; unmatched junction nucleotides: 5. CDR3 nucleotides: TGTGCCAGCAGAGGACTAGCGGGAGCTCTCTCCTACAATGAGCAGTTCTTC. Translated: CASRGLAGALSYNEQFF.

Ten or more counts support this clonotype. The rearrangement links TRBV6-1 to TRBJ2-7; 10 bases are a match to TRBD1. The V segment lost 10 bases and the J segment 5 bases; nucleotides outside the gene matches: 8. This CDR3 region has 13 residues. Per germline, CDR1 MNHNS and CDR2 SASEGT. CDR3 in amino acids: CATRDRGGHEQYV. The DNA of the CDR3 is TGTGCCACCAGGGACAGGGGAGGCCACGAGCAGTACGTC.